This TCR beta chain was observed in a study of identical twins (dated by TCRdb to between 2015 and 2016). For the study in its entirety: The study deep-sequenced TCR alpha and beta repertoires from monozygotic twins, unrelated adults of various ages and cord blood to test whether fetal clonotypes persist. To rule out contamination, replicate twin experiments were performed at different times with different library preparation protocols. The paper as a whole reports these results and caveats: Fewer insertions were carried by abundant cord blood beta clonotypes, a similar but weaker trend appeared in young adult naive repertoires, and no such trend appeared in memory repertoires. The excess sharing between twins in beta out-of-frame sequences was weaker because fewer shared sequences reduced the signal-to-noise ratio. Because the same donors could not be followed over many years, the conclusions relied on cross-sectional statistical analysis. Compared with coincidental sharing between unrelated individuals, an excess of low generation-probability sequences was observed among out-of-frame TCR alpha sequences shared between twins. In monozygotic twins, out-of-frame TCR alpha sharing was systematically underestimated by recombination models, although the models agreed with sharing between unrelated individuals. Invariant T cells such as MAIT and iNKT could partly confound zero-insertion analyses, although diverse VJ usage argued against such confounding for most clonotypes.

Receptor libraries were prepared by 5' RACE. This sample was sequenced with an Illumina HiSeq 2000. Template switching introduced a universal primer binding site; the final cDNA contained a unique molecular identifier, enabling accurate counting of TCR cDNA molecules. Specific primers in the conserved constant-segment region were used to synthesize first-strand cDNA for TCR alpha and beta chains. To control for contamination, every cDNA library carried two barcodes: a SMART-Mk sample barcode plus Illumina barcodes. Two successive PCR steps introduced TruSeq adapter sequences along with Illumina sample barcodes. TCR alpha and beta cDNA libraries were sequenced on the Illumina HiSeq platform with custom primers. Under the source paper's analysis protocol: MiGEC processed the raw reads to extract unique molecular identifiers, while MiXCR was used to determine the CDR3 positions. For each individual, recombination models were inferred using an EM algorithm with the repgenHMM and IGoR tools. The tcR package in R was used for shared clonotype analysis, with sharing normalized by the product of cloneset sizes. Out-of-frame nonproductive sequences were analyzed to study raw recombination free of thymic and clonal selection effects. TCRdb trimmed the raw reads at Q25, called clones with MiXCR and kept productive beta chains. All rows with the same CDR3 protein become a single entry with the most common DNA and genes. The authors' filters were not applied to this entry. Across this sample there are about 520,000 distinct CDR3 sequences, with about 20% seen only once. Around 0.91% of the sample is held by the ten biggest clonotypes.

CDR1 and CDR2, looked up from the germline V gene, are SGHTA and FQGNSA. Its CDR3 holds 14 amino acids, cysteine through phenylalanine. Left in the record is the CDR3 DNA by itself, 42 bases read in frame from the first base. Between the V and J ends, shortened by 1 base and 3 bases respectively, the junction contains 9 bases. Every donor was a healthy Caucasian. Three pairs of female monozygotic twins, all aged about 18 to 29 years, were included in the twin cohort. Positive isolation kits from Invitrogen were used to isolate CD4+ and CD8+ T cell populations. This clonotype has more than one count but fewer than ten. What this receptor recognizes is not known. No much larger clone is present one base from it, and per-base qualities are unavailable. This same sample was also part of a study on T cells expressing NK-cell markers. As the second publication notes: TCR beta-chain repertoires were profiled in sorted CD3+CD56+NKG2C+, CD3+CD56+NKG2C- and CD3+CD56-NKG2C+ T-cell subsets from seven or eight donors. Of the eight sequenced donors, seven were found to be HCMV-seropositive and one was found to be HCMV-seronegative. To restrict sorting to alphabetaTCR-expressing T cells, an anti-gammadeltaTCR antibody was added in several experiments. In roughly six donors, the dominant CD3+CD56+NKG2C+ clonotypes were among the top 10 CD8+ clonotypes and accounted for 1.0-7.0% of CD8+ T cells. Those dominant clonotypes were again the most abundant among CD3+CD56-NKG2C+ cells in four donors, at about 25-65%. Whether the expanded NKG2C-expressing T cell clones were specific for HCMV antigens remained unclear. The eight sequenced donors were randomly selected healthy volunteers, three men and five women. A commercial ELISA kit detecting HCMV-specific IgG in serum was used to determine HCMV serostatus. MIGEC handled demultiplexing of the reads and grouping by UMI, while MiTCR was used to assemble and quantify clonotypes. To remove erroneous sequences, TCR cDNA sequences were retained only when supported by two or more reads. The tcR package was used for downstream repertoire analysis, with clonotypes matched between fractions based on CDR3 nucleotide sequence plus V segment. VDJmatch was used to annotate antigen specificity against VDJdb, with one amino acid substitution in CDR3 permitted.

The sequence was obtained from a woman between 18 and 30 years old in good health. The V and J genes are TRBV7-2 and TRBJ1-1; a weak D assignment points to TRBD1 (6 bases agree). The sequencing sample was made of CD4+ T cells sorted from blood. Here is the DNA: TGTGCCAGCAGCTTAGTGCGGGGGCACACTGAAGCTTTCTTT. Translated, this gives CASSLVRGHTEAFF.